The 27 T cell receptor beta chains listed next were all sequenced from one sample in a study of blood T cell repertoires in COVID-19. Clones were read by immunoSEQ multiplex PCR, and TCRdb kept only the in-frame ones, dropping some. The repertoire has about 150,000 clones, roughly 80% of them found once; the top ten carry more than 5%. The sequencing input was PBMCs or T cells enriched from blood (not recorded which). The receptors shown here come from a woman between 35 and 50 years old who had recovered from COVID-19.

The rearrangement joins TRBV5-1 to TRBJ1-1; 7 bases map to TRBD1. Unmatched junction bases numbered 9, after V lost 7 bases and J lost 6 bases. Germline V CDR1 and CDR2: SGHRS, YFSETQ. The CDR3 consists of 13 residues. CDR3 coding DNA: TGCGCCAGCGGTACAGGGGACAAATCTGAAGCTTTCTTT. It specifies CASGTGDKSEAFF.

The V gene is TRBV23-1, the J gene TRBJ1-2, with a possible D match to TRBD1 (6 bases). TRBV23-1 is an open reading frame whose function is uncertain. The CDR3 has 17 residues. The germline V and J ends were trimmed by 2 bases and 4 bases, with 20 bases remaining between them. The CDR3 DNA follows: TGCGCCAGCAGTCAAGCCGGGACACCATCATCTTTCTATGGCTACACCTTC. As protein: CASSQAGTPSSFYGYTF.

The gene calls are TRBV3-1 (or the pseudogene TRBV3-2) and TRBJ1-5; D call uncertain. Germline CDR1 reads LGHDT; CDR2 reads YNNKEL (reference sequence). This CDR3 is 15 amino acids long. V was cut by 0 bases and J by 6 bases, with 12 bases left in between. This chain's CDR3 is CASSQDLGGRQPQHF. The CDR3 DNA is TGTGCCAGCAGCCAAGACTTGGGTGGGCGTCAGCCCCAGCATTTT.

As to this clone: Other DNA sequences in the sample encode the same CDR3. This chain uses TRBV6-1 with TRBJ2-1, with TRBD2 identical over 12 bases. This CDR3 spans 15 amino acids. After removal of 2 bases from V and 4 bases from J, the junction contained 0 bases not matched to a gene. Germline V gene data show CDR1 as MNHNS and CDR2 as SASEGT. The CDR3 DNA reads as TGTGCCAGCAGTGAACTAGCGGGAGGGTACAATGAGCAGTTCTTC. Amino acid sequence: CASSELAGGYNEQFF.

The chain employs TRBV7-3 and TRBJ2-2, with a tentative D call TRBD1 (6 bases). This CDR3 spans 17 amino acids. The ends were cut back, 5 bases at V and 4 bases at J, with 20 bases in the middle. Germline V gene sequence: CDR1 SGHTA, CDR2 FQGTGA. Here the CDR3 DNA reads TGTGCCAGCAGCCCTGAGCCGGGACAAATCTTCACCGGGGAGCTGTTTTTT. Translating gives CASSPEPGQIFTGELFF.

The chain combines TRBV4-1 with TRBJ1-1; TRBD1 agrees at 9 bases. This CDR3 has 15 residues. Germline lookup yields CDR1 MGHRA and CDR2 YSYEKL. V shed 4 bases, J shed 1 base, and the junction held 4 bases outside the gene matches. This CDR3 reads CASSLGQGQNTEAFF. CDR3 nucleotides: TGCGCCAGCAGCCTCGGACAGGGGCAGAACACTGAAGCTTTCTTT.

This chain joins TRBV3-1 (or the pseudogene TRBV3-2) and TRBJ1-5, with 9 nucleotides matching TRBD1. Germline CDR1 LGHDT, CDR2 YNNKEL (reference sequence). CDR3 length: 16 amino acids. The ends lost 1 base at V and 6 bases at J; junction bases unmatched: 7. This CDR3 reads CASSQGGQGISQPQHF. The CDR3 region has the DNA TGTGCCAGCAGCCAAGGGGGACAGGGCATCTCTCAGCCCCAGCATTTT.

This clone was seen more than once but under ten times. The chain is built from TRBV10-3 and TRBJ2-6; D remains ambiguous. The CDR3 has 15 residues. Trimming left V 8 bases short and J 3 bases short, with 14 bases between. CDR1 is ENHRY, CDR2 SYGVKD, per germline. CDR3 DNA: TGTGCCATCGAGAATACAGCTGATGGGGCCAACGTCCTGACTTTC. This sequence encodes CAIENTADGANVLTF.

The rearrangement joins TRBV18 to TRBJ2-7, with 11 bases that match TRBD2. The germline CDR1 and CDR2 sequences are KGHSH and LQKENI. With 2 bases clipped from V and 5 bases from J, the junction kept 11 bases outside the gene matches. The CDR3 is made up of 17 amino acids. Here the CDR3 DNA reads TGTGCCAGCTCACCAGCGGCTAGCGGGAGGATATCCCACGAGCAGTACTTC. Residues: CASSPAASGRISHEQYF.

This chain connects TRBV5-6 to TRBJ2-7; no clear D gene. Trimming shortened V by 0 bases and J by 3 bases, and 10 bases separated the two germline ends. Germline V gene data show CDR1 as SGHDT and CDR2 as YYEEEE. The CDR3 runs to 14 residues. CDR3 nucleotide sequence: TGTGCCAGCAGCTTGGCCCCCGGTCGCTACGAGCAGTACTTC. Residues: CASSLAPGRYEQYF.

The chain recombines TRBV6-2 or TRBV6-3 with TRBJ2-1; TRBD2 matches 8 bases. Germline CDR1 MNHEY, CDR2 SVGEGT. CDR3 length: 15 amino acids. V lost 6 bases, J lost 1 base, and 5 bases stayed unmatched. The CDR3 loop reads CASSLSGRSYNEQFF. In DNA, the CDR3 is TGTGCCAGCAGCCTAAGCGGGAGATCCTACAATGAGCAGTTCTTC.

The chain joins TRBV3-1 (or the pseudogene TRBV3-2) to TRBJ2-1; the D gene is possibly TRBD1 (6 bases). Germline lookup yields CDR1 LGHDT and CDR2 YNNKEL (reference sequence). This CDR3 has 16 amino acids. V shed 1 base and J shed 6 bases, with 16 bases lying between them. CDR3 sequence reads: CASSQGSRGPLNEQFF. CDR3 nucleotides: TGTGCCAGCAGCCAAGGTTCCAGGGGCCCCCTCAATGAGCAGTTCTTC.

This chain links TRBV10-2 with TRBJ2-7; 7 bases match TRBD2. J was trimmed by 3 bases and V by 4 bases; bases with no gene match: 9. The CDR3 length is 15 residues. Germline V gives CDR1 WSHSY, CDR2 SAAADI. The chain's CDR3 is CASSGLAGGLYEQYF. DNA of the CDR3: TGCGCCAGCAGTGGATTAGCGGGCGGCCTCTACGAGCAGTACTTC.

The chain couples TRBV5-5 to TRBJ1-3; D unresolved. Germline CDR1 SGHKS, CDR2 YYEKEE (reference sequence). Trimming shortened V by 4 bases and J by 3 bases, and 17 bases separated the two germline ends. The length of the CDR3 is 16 residues. DNA for the CDR3: TGTGCCAGCAGCCCCTCGGGGAGGGAAATTGGAAACACCATATATTTT. Translated: CASSPSGREIGNTIYF.

The chain links TRBV5-4 to TRBJ2-2, with 7 bases fitting TRBD2. The germline CDR1 and CDR2 sequences are SGHNT and YYREEE (reference sequence). After removal of 5 bases from V and 3 bases from J, the junction contained 10 bases not matched to a gene. The CDR3 has 16 residues. In nucleotides, the CDR3 is TGTGCCAGCAGTTGGGGCGCGGGGGTGGACACCGGGGAGCTGTTTTTT. Its protein is CASSWGAGVDTGELFF.

This chain uses TRBV7-9 with TRBJ1-1, with TRBD1 matching 9 bases. Germline CDR1 SEHNR, CDR2 FQNEAQ (reference sequence). V lost 3 bases, J lost 2 bases, and 4 bases stayed unmatched. The CDR3 runs 15 residues. CDR3 amino acids: CASSFRGQGNTEAFF. The DNA of the CDR3 is TGTGCCAGCAGCTTCAGGGGACAGGGTAACACTGAAGCTTTCTTT.

The chain couples TRBV4-1 to TRBJ2-5, with D maybe TRBD2 (7 bases). Germline values: CDR1 MGHRA, CDR2 YSYEKL. V was shortened by 0 bases and J by 7 bases, with 12 bases between the two germline ends. The CDR3 spans 14 residues. CDR3 nucleotides: TGCGCCAGCAGCCAAGATGAAAGGGGGGGGACCCAGTACTTC. Translating it yields CASSQDERGGTQYF.

This clone has just one count. The rearrangement joins TRBV7-6 to TRBJ1-1, with 9 nucleotides matching TRBD1. This CDR3 is 21 amino acids long. Germline V lookup: CDR1 SGHVS, CDR2 FNYEAQ. Trimming took 1 base from V and 0 from J; bases not matched to a gene: 18. The CDR3 bases are TGTGCCAGCAGCTTAGGGATCCTCACCGGGACAGGGTCCCGCCTGAACACTGAAGCTTTCTTT. It codes for CASSLGILTGTGSRLNTEAFF. Full variable domain (missing parts from reference TRBV7-6 and TRBJ1-1): GAGVSQSPRYKVTKRGQDVALRCDPISGHVSLYWYRQALGQGPEFLTYFNYEAQQDKSGLPNDRFSAERPEGSISTLTIQRTEQRDSAMYRCASSLGILTGTGSRLNTEAFFGQGTRLTVV.

The gene calls are TRBV23-1 and TRBJ1-6; D is ambiguous. TRBV23-1 has ORF status, its function being uncertain. V lost 5 bases, J lost 9 bases, and 14 bases lay in between. The CDR3 has 14 amino acids. CDR3: CASSFTEGTSPLHF. The CDR3 DNA follows: TGCGCCAGCAGTTTCACAGAAGGTACTTCACCCCTCCACTTT.

This clone was detected only a few times. This sequence joins TRBV15 and TRBJ2-4; TRBD1 matches at 8 bases. CDR1 LNHNV and CDR2 YYDKDF come from the germline V gene (reference sequence). V lost 5 bases, J lost 0 bases, and 12 bases stayed unmatched. The CDR3 covers 18 residues. The CDR3 DNA follows: TGTGCCACCAGCCCCGGGACAGGTAGTTCTCTAGCCAAAAACATTCAGTACTTC. Its translation: CATSPGTGSSLAKNIQYF.

The V call is TRBV30, the J call TRBJ1-2; 12 bases map to TRBD1. The CDR3 consists of 14 residues. V dropped 7 bases and J dropped 6; count of bases not matched to a gene: 9. Germline V gives CDR1 GTSNPN, CDR2 SVGIG (reference sequence). The CDR3 loop is CASPGQGASDGYTF. In DNA, the CDR3 is TGTGCCTCTCCGGGACAGGGGGCGAGCGATGGCTACACCTTC.

The rearrangement uses TRBV2 and TRBJ2-3; the match to TRBD2 covers 8 bases. Germline V gene sequence: CDR1 SNHLY, CDR2 FYNNEI. The J segment lost 1 base and the V segment lost 6 bases, leaving 6 bases of the junction unmatched. This CDR3 region has 15 residues. For the CDR3, the DNA is TGTGCCAGCAGAGTGCGAGCGGGGGGCACAGATACGCAGTATTTT. This encodes CASRVRAGGTDTQYF.

The chain has TRBV27 and TRBJ2-3, with D possibly TRBD2 on 6 matching bases. Germline CDR1 is MNHEY and CDR2 is SMNVEV (reference sequence). The length of the CDR3 is 15 residues. V was cut by 9 bases and J by 0 bases, with 16 bases left in between. The chain's CDR3 is CASRRGLTSTDTQYF. CDR3 DNA: TGTGCCAGTAGGAGGGGACTGACGAGCACAGATACGCAGTATTTT.

Written as DNA, the CDR3 is TGTGCCAGCCGGGCGGGGGGAGACGACGAGCAGTACTTC. Translated, it gives CASRAGGDDEQYF. The chain is built from TRBV5-4 and TRBJ2-7, with 8 bases that match TRBD2. Germline V gene lookup returns CDR1 SGHNT and CDR2 YYREEE (reference sequence). V trimming: 7 bases; J trimming: 5 bases; junction bases outside the gene matches: 8. This CDR3 has 13 amino acids. Combining the CDR3 with reference TRBV5-4 and TRBJ2-7 gives the whole variable domain ETGVTQSPTHLIKTRGQQVTLRCSSQSGHNTVSWYQQALGQGPQFIFQYYREEENGRGNFPPRFSGLQFPNYSSELNVNALELDDSALYLCASRAGGDDEQYFGPGTRLTVT.

V usage is TRBV27 and J usage is TRBJ1-2; a weak D match, TRBD1 (6 bases). CDR3 length: 13 amino acids. Trimming removed 6 bases from V and 3 bases from J, with 11 bases in between. In germline, CDR1 is MNHEY, CDR2 SMNVEV (reference sequence). CDR3 amino acids: CASSSDRHYGYTF. The CDR3 coding sequence is TGTGCCAGCAGCTCCGACAGGCACTATGGCTACACCTTC.

J is TRBJ2-1 and V is TRBV9, with D unclear. The CDR3 is 12 residues long. Germline V gives CDR1 SGDLS, CDR2 YYNGEE. The V end was cut by 4 bases, the J end by 7 bases, with 9 bases between. CDR3 amino acids: CASSPRLNEQFF. As DNA, the CDR3 is TGTGCCAGCAGCCCCAGGCTAAATGAGCAGTTCTTC. Together with reference TRBV9 and TRBJ2-1, the CDR3 gives the full variable domain: DSGVTQTPKHLITATGQRVTLRCSPRSGDLSVYWYQQSLDQGLQFLIQYYNGEERAKGNILERFSAQQFPDLHSELNLSSLELGDSALYFCASSPRLNEQFFGPGTRLTVL.

V is TRBV5-1 and J is TRBJ1-1; no clear D gene. Deletions cut 0 bases from V and 8 bases from J, with 8 bases between. Germline-derived CDR1 and CDR2 are SGHRS and YFSETQ. CDR3 length equals 12 residues. The CDR3 nucleotides are TGCGCCAGCAGCTTGGACACCTTAGAAGCTTTCTTT. Translation: CASSLDTLEAFF.